This passage covers 30 T cell receptor beta chains from one sample sequenced in a study of blood T cell repertoires in COVID-19. Assay: immunoSEQ multiplex PCR; the TCRdb copy retains only in-frame clones and omits some. The sample lists tens of thousands of clones; roughly 87% were seen once. Sequencing used peripheral blood. These receptors came from a man aged 55 to 69 with acute or convalescent COVID-19.

This rearrangement joins TRBV2 to TRBJ2-3; 7 bases match TRBD2. Per the germline V gene, CDR1 is SNHLY and CDR2 is FYNNEI. This CDR3 has 16 amino acids. The J segment lost 7 bases and the V segment lost 8 bases, leaving 18 bases of the junction unmatched. The CDR3 loop reads CASGPAGDLWANTQYF. The CDR3 DNA reads TGTGCCAGCGGGCCCGCGGGGGACCTCTGGGCAAATACGCAGTATTTT.

The V call is TRBV19, the J call TRBJ1-5; 9 bases agree with TRBD1. This CDR3 comprises 14 residues. V dropped 4 bases and J dropped 5; count of bases not matched to a gene: 3. Germline-derived CDR1 and CDR2 are LNHDA and SQIVND (reference sequence). This CDR3 reads CASSTRTGDQPQHF. CDR3 coding DNA: TGTGCCAGTAGTACTCGGACAGGGGATCAGCCCCAGCATTTT. The variable domain in full, completed from reference TRBV19 and TRBJ1-5, reads DGGITQSPKYLFRKEGQNVTLSCEQNLNHDAMYWYRQDPGQGLRLIYYSQIVNDFQKGDIAEGYSVSREKKESFPLTVTSAQKNPTAFYLCASSTRTGDQPQHFGDGTRLSIL.

This clone was observed once. The rearrangement uses TRBV12-3 or TRBV12-4 and TRBJ1-2; D unresolved. Trimming left V 5 bases short and J 4 bases short, with 11 bases between. The CDR3 runs to 13 residues. The CDR3 region has the DNA TGTGCCAGCAGTGGCCTGGGCCTCTATGGCTACACCTTC. It is translated as CASSGLGLYGYTF.

This rearrangement joins TRBV5-4 to TRBJ1-6, with D possibly matching TRBD1 (5 bases). Germline values: CDR1 SGHNT, CDR2 YYREEE (reference sequence). V was pared by 1 base and J by 5 bases, with 10 bases between. The CDR3 has 15 residues. CDR3 sequence (DNA): TGTGCCAGCAGCTTGCCGGGGGACCATAATTCACCCCTCCACTTT. It yields the protein CASSLPGDHNSPLHF. The full variable domain, completed using reference TRBV5-4 and TRBJ1-6, is ETGVTQSPTHLIKTRGQQVTLRCSSQSGHNTVSWYQQALGQGPQFIFQYYREEENGRGNFPPRFSGLQFPNYSSELNVNALELDDSALYLCASSLPGDHNSPLHFGNGTRLTVT.

The genes are TRBV9 and TRBJ1-1; D call uncertain. The CDR3 contains 12 residues. Per the germline V gene, CDR1 is SGDLS and CDR2 is YYNGEE. Trimming removed 3 bases at V and 5 bases at J, with 8 bases between. The CDR3 protein is CASSDGWTEAFF. CDR3 nucleotides: TGTGCCAGCAGCGACGGGTGGACTGAAGCTTTCTTT.

The CDR3 loop reads CASSRTGALSRGTGELFF. CDR3 in DNA: TGTGCCAGCTCCCGGACAGGGGCGCTAAGCCGAGGCACCGGGGAGCTGTTTTTT. The chain links TRBV18 to TRBJ2-2; 9 positions agree with TRBD1. The CDR3 has 18 amino acids. The germline CDR1 and CDR2 sequences are KGHSH and LQKENI. V trimming: 6 bases; J trimming: 4 bases; junction bases outside the gene matches: 15. The complete variable domain, with remaining parts taken from reference TRBV18 and TRBJ2-2, reads NAGVMQNPRHLVRRRGQEARLRCSPMKGHSHVYWYRQLPEEGLKFMVYLQKENIIDESGMPKERFSAEFPKEGPSILRIQQVVRGDSAAYFCASSRTGALSRGTGELFFGEGSRLTVL.

The chain is built from TRBV3-1 (or the pseudogene TRBV3-2) and TRBJ1-2, with a possible D match to TRBD1 (5 bases). Germline values: CDR1 LGHDT, CDR2 YNNKEL (reference sequence). This CDR3 is built from 12 residues. The V end lost 7 bases, the J end lost 2 bases, and 8 bases lay between the germline ends. The CDR3 sequence: CASKQGNYGYTF. The CDR3 DNA sequence: TGTGCCAGCAAGCAGGGAAACTATGGCTACACCTTC.

The rearrangement joins TRBV7-9 to TRBJ1-3, with 10 bases fitting TRBD1. Germline V gene lookup returns CDR1 SEHNR and CDR2 FQNEAQ (reference sequence). The CDR3 spans 15 residues. The trim removed 6 bases at V and 4 bases at J, leaving 6 bases unmatched. CDR3 residues: CASRGQGISGNTIYF. The CDR3, as DNA: TGTGCCAGCAGGGGACAGGGGATTTCAGGAAACACCATATATTTT.

The chain carries TRBV11-2 and TRBJ1-3, with D maybe TRBD1 (5 bases). Trimming left V 2 bases short and J 4 bases short, with 15 bases between. This CDR3 spans 16 amino acids. Germline CDR1 and CDR2: SGHAT and FQNNGV. CDR3 nucleotides: TGTGCCAGCAGCTTACTAGGTGGGGCGCGAGGAAACACCATATATTTT. This translates into CASSLLGGARGNTIYF.

The chain is built from TRBV5-1 and TRBJ2-3, with 9 bases fitting TRBD2. CDR3 length: 18 amino acids. Germline V gives CDR1 SGHRS, CDR2 YFSETQ. With 6 bases clipped from V and 5 bases from J, the junction kept 19 bases outside the gene matches. CDR3 amino acids: CASTGSLAGKPRGDTQYF. CDR3 sequence (DNA): TGCGCCAGCACGGGGAGCCTAGCGGGGAAACCCAGGGGAGATACGCAGTATTTT.

V is TRBV7-2 and J is TRBJ2-7; D unclear. CDR1 SGHTA and CDR2 FQGNSA come from the germline V gene. The V end lost 0 bases, the J end lost 3 bases, and 9 bases lay between the germline ends. The CDR3 totals 14 residues. The CDR3 is CASSLAGQNYEQYF. In nucleotides, the CDR3 is TGTGCCAGCAGCTTAGCTGGGCAGAACTACGAGCAGTACTTC.

The rearrangement links TRBV5-1 to TRBJ2-1, with D possibly matching TRBD1 (6 bases). Germline V gene sequence: CDR1 SGHRS, CDR2 YFSETQ. The CDR3 covers 15 residues. V lost 0 bases and J 2 bases, leaving 9 bases between the germline ends. The CDR3 DNA reads TGCGCCAGCAGCTTGGGGGGGCAGACCTACAATGAGCAGTTCTTC. Its protein is CASSLGGQTYNEQFF.

The chain couples TRBV21-1 to TRBJ1-6; the table's D call of TRBD1 was not tested on the DNA. TRBV21-1 is a pseudogene locus. The CDR3 totals 17 residues. For the CDR3, the DNA is TGTGCCAGCAGCTCAGATTACAGGGGGGTTTATTATTCACCCCTCCACTTT. Translated, it gives CASSSDYRGVYYSPLHF.

This chain links TRBV24-1 with TRBJ1-4, with D tentatively TRBD1 (5 bases). The CDR3 contains 15 residues. Trimming removed 3 bases at V and 6 bases at J, with 13 bases between. Germline-derived CDR1 and CDR2 are KGHDR and SFDVKD. The CDR3: CATSDPRRGDEKLFF. CDR3 nucleotides: TGTGCCACCAGTGATCCCCGGAGGGGTGATGAAAAACTGTTTTTT.

The chain employs TRBV18 and TRBJ1-2; D is undetermined. This CDR3 is built from 15 residues. Germline values: CDR1 KGHSH, CDR2 LQKENI. Between the trimmed V and J ends, which lost 2 bases and 4 bases, there was a span of 14 bases. As DNA, the CDR3 is TGTGCCAGCTCACCAGAACTCCGAGGCGGCTATGGCTACACCTTC. Translation: CASSPELRGGYGYTF.

This chain links TRBV2 with TRBJ1-1; TRBD1 might be the D (6 bases). Germline V gives CDR1 SNHLY, CDR2 FYNNEI. With 4 bases removed from V and 1 base from J, the gap between germline ends came to 16 bases. The CDR3 consists of 16 residues. The CDR3 DNA is TGTGCCAGCAGTGCTCTAAGCCGGACAGCGAACACTGAAGCTTTCTTT. Protein sequence: CASSALSRTANTEAFF.

This clone occurred once. This sequence joins TRBV5-1 and TRBJ2-7; a possible D gene is TRBD2 (6 bases). V was pared by 5 bases and J by 3 bases, with 15 bases between. Per the germline V gene, CDR1 is SGHRS and CDR2 is YFSETQ. This CDR3 region has 14 residues. Written as DNA, the CDR3 is TGCGCCAGCAGGTCGGAGGGACCGATCTACGAGCAGTACTTC. It is translated as CASRSEGPIYEQYF.

V usage is TRBV7-9 and J usage is TRBJ2-7; D gene ambiguous. V gave up 3 bases and J gave up 3 bases, with 12 bases separating them. Germline CDR1 is SEHNR and CDR2 is FQNEAQ (reference sequence). This CDR3 region has 14 residues. The CDR3 region is CASSLTETIYEQYF. CDR3 nucleotides: TGTGCCAGCAGCTTGACTGAGACGATCTACGAGCAGTACTTC.

The rearrangement uses TRBV9 and TRBJ1-2; 12 bases align to TRBD1. Looked up from germline, CDR1 is SGDLS and CDR2 is YYNGEE. This CDR3 has 16 amino acids. The junction had 10 bases not matched to a gene; V was cut back by 3 bases and J by 7 bases. CDR3 nucleotide sequence: TGTGCCAGCAGCGGTGGGACAGGGGGCGCTCGGAGTGGCTACACCTTC. The encoded protein is CASSGGTGGARSGYTF.

This clone was seen once. The chain is built from TRBV7-2 and TRBJ2-1, with 7 bases lining up with TRBD2. The V segment lost 5 bases and the J segment 4 bases; nucleotides outside the gene matches: 5. CDR1 is SGHTA and CDR2 is FQGNSA in the germline V gene. CDR3 length: 14 residues. The CDR3 DNA reads as TGTGCCAGCAGCCCACCCGGGGGGTACAATGAGCAGTTCTTC. Its translation: CASSPPGGYNEQFF.

The chain combines TRBV24-1 with TRBJ1-4; D uncertain. V was trimmed by 4 bases and J by 8 bases, leaving 7 bases between them. The CDR3 runs to 12 residues. CDR1 is KGHDR and CDR2 is SFDVKD in the germline V gene. The CDR3 nucleotides read TGTGCCACCAGTGAGAAACAGGAAAAACTGTTTTTT. Its protein is CATSEKQEKLFF.

The chain joins TRBV4-1 to TRBJ1-5, with TRBD1 identical over 10 bases. This CDR3 region has 16 residues. Unmatched junction bases numbered 3, after V lost 3 bases and J lost 1 base. Germline V CDR1 and CDR2: MGHRA, YSYEKL. CDR3 protein: CASSHLGQGSNQPQHF. The CDR3 DNA is TGCGCCAGCAGCCACTTGGGACAGGGGAGCAATCAGCCCCAGCATTTT.

The chain combines TRBV7-3 with TRBJ2-7; 12 positions agree with TRBD2. Germline V gene lookup returns CDR1 SGHTA and CDR2 FQGTGA. Trimming at V came to 5 bases and at J to 5 bases, leaving 7 bases not matched to a gene. CDR3 length equals 15 residues. The CDR3 here is CASSPWTSGAHEQYF. Written as DNA, the CDR3 is TGTGCCAGCAGCCCCTGGACTAGCGGGGCCCACGAGCAGTACTTC.

The CDR3 DNA follows: TGTGCCAGCAGTGAATCAGGAACAGTTAATGAAAAACTGTTTTTT. Translating gives CASSESGTVNEKLFF. The chain recombines TRBV25-1 with TRBJ1-4; no clear D. Looked up from germline, CDR1 is MGHDK and CDR2 is SYGVNS. V gave up 1 base and J gave up 4 bases, with 10 bases separating them. The CDR3 sequence is 15 residues long.

V is TRBV5-1 and J is TRBJ2-3, with 9 nucleotides matching TRBD1. There are 16 residues in the CDR3. In germline, CDR1 is SGHRS, CDR2 YFSETQ. The V gene end was trimmed by 3 bases and the J gene end by 3 bases; junction bases not matched to a gene: 8. The CDR3 nucleotides are TGCGCCAGCAGCTCGGGAACAGGGGGCACAACAGATACGCAGTATTTT. It encodes CASSSGTGGTTDTQYF.

The chain joins TRBV19 to TRBJ1-2, with TRBD1 as a possible D gene (6 bases). Per the germline V gene, CDR1 is LNHDA and CDR2 is SQIVND (reference sequence). The V end lost 3 bases, the J end lost 0 bases, and 14 bases lay between the germline ends. This CDR3 region has 16 residues. The CDR3 region is CASSIPGHSSNYGYTF. The CDR3 nucleotides are TGTGCCAGTAGTATCCCGGGACACAGCTCTAACTATGGCTACACCTTC.

V and J are TRBV7-2 and TRBJ1-1; D is ambiguous. This CDR3 is built from 12 residues. V dropped 3 bases and J dropped 5 bases, with 7 bases sitting between them. Germline values: CDR1 SGHTA, CDR2 FQGNSA. The DNA for the CDR3 is TGTGCCAGCAGCTTGCTCCGGACTGAAGCTTTCTTT. As protein: CASSLLRTEAFF.

The chain couples TRBV3-1 (or the pseudogene TRBV3-2) to TRBJ1-1, with 7 bases aligning to TRBD1. Trimming took 4 bases from V and 3 from J; bases not matched to a gene: 2. CDR3 length equals 13 residues. Per germline, CDR1 LGHDT and CDR2 YNNKEL (reference sequence). In nucleotides, the CDR3 is TGTGCCAGCAGCCTACAGGGGTACACTGAAGCTTTCTTT. Protein: CASSLQGYTEAFF.

There are a few counts of this clone. J is TRBJ1-4 and V is TRBV4-2, with 7 bases fitting TRBD1. V trimming: 1 base; J trimming: 6 bases; junction bases outside the gene matches: 8. Germline loops: CDR1 LGHNA, CDR2 YNFKEQ. CDR3 size: 16 residues. CDR3 coding DNA: TGTGCCAGCAGCCAAGGTCCCAGGGGGGCTGATGAAAAACTGTTTTTT. Protein: CASSQGPRGADEKLFF.

This clone was seen just once. The chain employs TRBV6-5 and TRBJ2-7, with 7 positions matching TRBD2. Trimming cost V 0 bases and J 4 bases; bases outside gene matches: 3. Germline CDR1 and CDR2: MNHEY and SVGAGI. This CDR3 is 14 amino acids long. CDR3 in amino acids: CASSYSDGGYEQYF. The DNA of the CDR3 is TGTGCCAGCAGTTACTCGGACGGGGGGTACGAGCAGTACTTC.